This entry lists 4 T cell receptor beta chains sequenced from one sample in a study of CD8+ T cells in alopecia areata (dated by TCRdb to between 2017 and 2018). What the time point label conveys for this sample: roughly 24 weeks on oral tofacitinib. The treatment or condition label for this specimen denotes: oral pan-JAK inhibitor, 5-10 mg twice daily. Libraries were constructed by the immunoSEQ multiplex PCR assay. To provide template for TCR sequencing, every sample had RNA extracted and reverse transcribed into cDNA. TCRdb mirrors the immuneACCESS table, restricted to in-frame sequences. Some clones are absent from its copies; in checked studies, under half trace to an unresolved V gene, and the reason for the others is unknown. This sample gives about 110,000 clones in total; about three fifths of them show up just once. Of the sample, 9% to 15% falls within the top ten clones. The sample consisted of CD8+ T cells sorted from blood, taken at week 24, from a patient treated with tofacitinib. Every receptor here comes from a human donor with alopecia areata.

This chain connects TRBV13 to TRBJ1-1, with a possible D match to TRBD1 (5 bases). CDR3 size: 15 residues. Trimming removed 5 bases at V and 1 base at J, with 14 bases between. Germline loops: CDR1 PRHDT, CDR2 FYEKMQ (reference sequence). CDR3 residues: CASSTRGVANTEAFF. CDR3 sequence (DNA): TGTGCCAGCAGCACGAGAGGGGTCGCGAACACTGAAGCTTTCTTT.

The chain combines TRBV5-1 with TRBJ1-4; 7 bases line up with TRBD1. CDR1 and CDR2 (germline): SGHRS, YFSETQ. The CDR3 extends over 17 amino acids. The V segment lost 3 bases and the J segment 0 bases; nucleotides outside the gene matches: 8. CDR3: CASSSRTGLATNEKLFF. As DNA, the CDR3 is TGCGCCAGCAGCTCCCGGACAGGCTTGGCAACTAATGAAAAACTGTTTTTT.

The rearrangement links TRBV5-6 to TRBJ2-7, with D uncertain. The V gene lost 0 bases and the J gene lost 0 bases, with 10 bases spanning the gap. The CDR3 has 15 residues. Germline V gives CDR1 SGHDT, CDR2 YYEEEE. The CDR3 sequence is CASSLAGESSYEQYF. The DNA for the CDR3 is TGTGCCAGCAGCTTGGCAGGCGAGAGCTCCTACGAGCAGTACTTC.

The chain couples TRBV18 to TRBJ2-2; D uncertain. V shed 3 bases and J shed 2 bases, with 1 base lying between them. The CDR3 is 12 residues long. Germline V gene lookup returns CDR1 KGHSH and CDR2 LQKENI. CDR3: CASSPNTGELFF. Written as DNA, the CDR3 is TGTGCCAGCTCACCTAACACCGGGGAGCTGTTTTTT.